The entry below describes one TCR beta chain. This specimen comes from a study of blood T cell repertoires in COVID-19. Overall study context: In each case, the material was cDNA or gDNA derived from T cells, B-cell-depleted T cells, or PBMCs.

Measured with immunoSEQ multiplex PCR; TCRdb has only the in-frame clones, and not every one. This sample has around 180,000 clones, with 84% found just once. The CDR3 contains 16 residues. The J segment lost 5 bases and the V segment lost 5 bases, leaving 11 bases of the junction unmatched. Germline lookup yields CDR1 SGHNT and CDR2 YENEEA. Sequenced input: PBMCs or T cells enriched from blood (not recorded which). This TCR derives from a man aged 50-60 years who had recovered from COVID-19. The chain links TRBV11-3 to TRBJ2-1, with 8 bases that match TRBD2. For the CDR3, the DNA is TGTGCCAGCAGCCGTGGAGGGACTAGTACACACAATGAGCAGTTCTTC. This codes for CASSRGGTSTHNEQFF.